What follows is one T cell receptor beta chain and its context. The sample comes from a study of blood T cell repertoires in COVID-19. As for the study in general: Acute-phase and convalescent COVID-19 samples originated in the United States, Italy and Spain.

The assay was immunoSEQ multiplex PCR, and TCRdb's table has in-frame clones only and misses some. The sample lists approximately 80,000 clones, around 90% occurring once. Per germline, CDR1 SGHVS and CDR2 FQNEAQ. V was clipped by 5 bases and J by 3 bases, with 18 bases between them. This CDR3 comprises 16 residues. J is TRBJ2-3 and V is TRBV7-8, with D tentatively TRBD2 (6 bases). The sequence was obtained from a woman in her fifties or sixties in a cohort sampled during active COVID-19. The sample comprised peripheral blood. CDR3 in amino acids: CASSQTSALGTDTQYF. DNA for the CDR3: TGTGCCAGCAGCCAGACTAGTGCGCTCGGGACAGATACGCAGTATTTT.